The T cell receptor beta chain described here comes from a study of cytomegalovirus exposure and HLA in healthy donors. General study points: In a later analysis, several top co-occurrence clusters appeared linked to parvovirus B19, influenza, CMV and Epstein-Barr virus. The authors excluded some V segments, including TRBV6-2 and TRBV6-3, as indistinguishable. Beyond CMV serostatus, there was no information to go on about immune exposure.

Researchers ran the PCR with 60 Vbeta and 13 Jbeta primers. Generated by immunoSEQ multiplex PCR, the TCRdb table keeps only in-frame clones and is missing some. The top ten hold roughly 2.3% of the sample, which has 280,000 or so clones, about 87% seen once. CDR3 length: 16 residues. V lost 2 bases, J lost 2 bases, and 15 bases lay in between. CDR1 and CDR2 from the germline V gene are MNHNS and SASEGT. As for this clone: Its antigen is not known.

The receptor's source is a young woman in good health and CMV-seronegative. The chain is built from TRBV6-1 and TRBJ1-1, with a weak D call TRBD1 (5 bases). Sequences were obtained from PBMCs. The CDR3 DNA follows: TGTGCCAGCAGTGAATCAGGGTACTTCGAAAACACTGAAGCTTTCTTT. Its protein product is CASSESGYFENTEAFF.